The rows below give T cell receptor beta chains drawn from one sample of a study of OX40 agonist ivuxolimab in advanced cancers. Generated by immunoSEQ multiplex PCR, the TCRdb table keeps only in-frame clones and is missing some. The table has fewer than 40,000 clones, roughly 80% seen once. The input for sequencing was CD4+ or CD8+ T cells sorted from blood, taken in a trial of the OX40 agonist ivuxolimab. The receptors here all came from an adult with an advanced solid tumor such as melanoma, head and neck, liver or kidney cancer. Each CDR3 is given with its conserved first and last residue. Fields, in order: clone size, D gene, V gene, J gene, CDR3 protein, CDR3 DNA. D genes are given only for firm matches. Clone size is shown for a subset of rows, as once, few, many or a class of expanded clone.

size: few
D: .
V: TRBV9
J: TRBJ1-1
CDR3: CASSGGEIQSSAFF
DNA: TGTGCCAGCAGCGGAGGGGAGATACAGAGTTCGGCTTTCTTT

size: .
D: TRBD2
V: TRBV4-1
J: TRBJ2-1
CDR3: CASSQVLAANEQFF
DNA: TGCGCCAGCAGCCAAGTACTAGCGGCGAATGAGCAGTTCTTC

size: few
D: TRBD2
V: TRBV19
J: TRBJ2-1
CDR3: CASSIGLAGGANEQFF
DNA: TGTGCCAGTAGTATAGGGTTAGCGGGAGGGGCGAATGAGCAGTTCTTC

size: .
D: .
V: TRBV10-2
J: TRBJ1-2
CDR3: CASREESYGYTF
DNA: TGCGCCAGCAGAGAGGAAAGCTATGGCTACACCTTC

size: .
D: .
V: TRBV6-1
J: TRBJ1-2
CDR3: CASTLWEGGSYGYTF
DNA: TGTGCCAGCACCCTGTGGGAGGGAGGTTCCTATGGCTACACCTTC

size: .
D: .
V: TRBV2
J: TRBJ2-3
CDR3: CASSGTHEADTQYF
DNA: TGTGCCAGCAGCGGGACCCACGAGGCAGATACGCAGTATTTT

size: .
D: TRBD1
V: TRBV2
J: TRBJ2-3
CDR3: CASSLRTGSTDTQYF
DNA: TGTGCCAGCAGTCTCCGGACAGGGAGCACAGATACGCAGTATTTT

size: few
D: .
V: TRBV6-6
J: TRBJ2-2
CDR3: CASSYPRESGELFF
DNA: TGTGCCAGCAGTTACCCCCGAGAGTCCGGGGAGCTGTTTTTT

size: .
D: TRBD2
V: TRBV10-3
J: TRBJ2-1
CDR3: CAISEYTSGSGNEQFF
DNA: TGTGCCATCAGTGAGTACACTAGCGGGAGCGGCAATGAGCAGTTCTTC

size: .
D: .
V: TRBV30
J: TRBJ1-1
CDR3: CAWRPMTAVALNTEAFF
DNA: TGTGCCTGGCGACCTATGACGGCAGTCGCGTTGAACACTGAAGCTTTCTTT

size: .
D: TRBD1
V: TRBV19
J: TRBJ2-5
CDR3: CASSPGDSRETQYF
DNA: TGTGCCAGTAGCCCCGGGGACAGTCGGGAGACCCAGTACTTC

size: once
D: TRBD1
V: TRBV5-1
J: TRBJ2-5
CDR3: CASRTGEETQYF
DNA: TGCGCCAGCAGGACAGGGGAAGAGACCCAGTACTTC